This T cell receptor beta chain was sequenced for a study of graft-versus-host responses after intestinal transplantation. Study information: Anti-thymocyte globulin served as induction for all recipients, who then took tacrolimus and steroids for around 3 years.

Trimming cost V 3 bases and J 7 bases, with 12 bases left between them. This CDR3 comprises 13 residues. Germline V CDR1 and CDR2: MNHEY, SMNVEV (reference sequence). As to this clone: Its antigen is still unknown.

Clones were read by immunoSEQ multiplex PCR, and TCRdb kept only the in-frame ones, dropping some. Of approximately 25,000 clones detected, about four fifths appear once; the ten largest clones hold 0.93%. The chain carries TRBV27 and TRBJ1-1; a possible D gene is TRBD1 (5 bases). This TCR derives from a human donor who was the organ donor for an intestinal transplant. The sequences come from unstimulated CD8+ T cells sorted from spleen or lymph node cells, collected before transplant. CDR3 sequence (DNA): TGTGCCAGCAGTTTTGGGGCAGGCATTGAAGCTTTCTTT. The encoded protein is CASSFGAGIEAFF.